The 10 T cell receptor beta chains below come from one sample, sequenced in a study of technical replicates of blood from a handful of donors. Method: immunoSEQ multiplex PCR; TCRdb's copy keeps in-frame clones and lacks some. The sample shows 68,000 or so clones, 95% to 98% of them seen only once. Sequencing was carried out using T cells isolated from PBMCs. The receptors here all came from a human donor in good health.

The CDR3 DNA follows: TGCGCCAGCAGCCAAGATCCGAGACAGCCGTACCAAGAGACCCAGTACTTC. Residues: CASSQDPRQPYQETQYF. The rearrangement joins TRBV4-1 to TRBJ2-5; D perhaps matches TRBD1 (5 bases). The CDR3 is 17 amino acids. V dropped 0 bases and J dropped 0 bases, with 14 bases sitting between them. The germline CDR1 and CDR2 sequences are MGHRA and YSYEKL.

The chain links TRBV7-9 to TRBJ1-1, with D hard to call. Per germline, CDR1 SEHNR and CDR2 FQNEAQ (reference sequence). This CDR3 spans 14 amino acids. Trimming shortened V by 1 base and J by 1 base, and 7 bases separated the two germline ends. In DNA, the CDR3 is TGTGCCAGCAGCTTAGGAGGCAGGAACACTGAAGCTTTCTTT. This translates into CASSLGGRNTEAFF.

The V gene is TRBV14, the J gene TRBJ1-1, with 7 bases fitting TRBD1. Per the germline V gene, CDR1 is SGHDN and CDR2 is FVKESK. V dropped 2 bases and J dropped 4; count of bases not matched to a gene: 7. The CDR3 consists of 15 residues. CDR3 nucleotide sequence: TGTGCCAGCAGCCAATATTTGGCAGGGGGCACTGAAGCTTTCTTT. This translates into CASSQYLAGGTEAFF. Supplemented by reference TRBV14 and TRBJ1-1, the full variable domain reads EAGVTQFPSHSVIEKGQTVTLRCDPISGHDNLYWYRRVMGKEIKFLLHFVKESKQDESGMPNNRFLAERTGGTYSTLKVQPAELEDSGVYFCASSQYLAGGTEAFFGQGTRLTVV.

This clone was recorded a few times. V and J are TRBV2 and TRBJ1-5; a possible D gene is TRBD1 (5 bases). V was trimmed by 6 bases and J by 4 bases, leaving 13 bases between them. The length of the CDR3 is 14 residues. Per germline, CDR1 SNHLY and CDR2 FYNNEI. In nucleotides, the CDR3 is TGTGCCAGCAGCGGATCCAACAGGAATCAGCCCCAGCATTTT. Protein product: CASSGSNRNQPQHF.

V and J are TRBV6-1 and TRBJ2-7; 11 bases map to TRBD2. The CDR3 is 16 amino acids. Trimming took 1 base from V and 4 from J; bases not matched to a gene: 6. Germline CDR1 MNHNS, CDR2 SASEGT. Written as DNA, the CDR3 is TGTGCCAGCAGTGAAGGGCTAGCGGGAGGCCTATACGAGCAGTACTTC. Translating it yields CASSEGLAGGLYEQYF.

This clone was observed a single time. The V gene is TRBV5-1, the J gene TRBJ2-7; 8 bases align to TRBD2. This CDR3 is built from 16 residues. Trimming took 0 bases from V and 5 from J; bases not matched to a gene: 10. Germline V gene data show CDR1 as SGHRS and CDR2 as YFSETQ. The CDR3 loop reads CASSLEGREGLDEQYF. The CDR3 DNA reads TGCGCCAGCAGCTTGGAAGGTCGGGAGGGCCTGGACGAGCAGTACTTC.

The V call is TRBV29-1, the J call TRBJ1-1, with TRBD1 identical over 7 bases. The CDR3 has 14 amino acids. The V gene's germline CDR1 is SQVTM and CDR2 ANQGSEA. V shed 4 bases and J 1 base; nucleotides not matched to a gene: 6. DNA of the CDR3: TGCAGCGTTGCCGGGACAGTCTCGAACACTGAAGCTTTCTTT. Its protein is CSVAGTVSNTEAFF.

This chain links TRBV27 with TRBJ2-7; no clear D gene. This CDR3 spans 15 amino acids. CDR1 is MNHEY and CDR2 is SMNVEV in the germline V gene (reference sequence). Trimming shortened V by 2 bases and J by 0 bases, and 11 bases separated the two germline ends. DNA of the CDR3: TGTGCCAGCAGTTTACGTGCTATGTCCTCCTACGAGCAGTACTTC. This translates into CASSLRAMSSYEQYF.

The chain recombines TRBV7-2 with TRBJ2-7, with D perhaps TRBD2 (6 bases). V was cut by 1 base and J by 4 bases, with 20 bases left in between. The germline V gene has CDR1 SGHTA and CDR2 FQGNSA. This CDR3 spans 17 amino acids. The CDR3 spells CASSLELVSGLIYEQYF. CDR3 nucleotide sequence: TGTGCCAGCAGCTTAGAGTTGGTCAGCGGGCTTATTTACGAGCAGTACTTC.

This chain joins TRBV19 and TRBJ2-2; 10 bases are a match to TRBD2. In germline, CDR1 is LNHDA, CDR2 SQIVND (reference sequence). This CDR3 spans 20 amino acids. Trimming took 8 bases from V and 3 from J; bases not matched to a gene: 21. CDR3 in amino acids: CASLGRGLAIPAFYTGELFF. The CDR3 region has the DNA TGTGCCAGTTTGGGGCGGGGACTAGCGATTCCTGCCTTTTACACCGGGGAGCTGTTTTTT.